Presented here are 30 T cell receptor beta chains from one specimen sequenced in a study of T cell responses to AZD1222 COVID-19 vaccine. Clones were sequenced by immunoSEQ multiplex PCR, and TCRdb holds only the in-frame ones, with some missing. There are under 200,000 clones in the sample; over 85% occur only once, and approximately 4% lies in the top ten. The sample consisted of peripheral blood, taken 28 days after the second dose of the MenACWY control vaccine. These TCRs come from an adult who received the MenACWY meningococcal vaccine as a control.

This sequence joins TRBV5-4 and TRBJ1-5; D call uncertain. Germline CDR1 SGHNT, CDR2 YYREEE (reference sequence). The CDR3 spans 12 residues. V was pared by 2 bases and J by 7 bases, with 7 bases between. CDR3: CASSFPGQPQHF. DNA for the CDR3: TGTGCCAGCAGCTTTCCCGGACAGCCCCAGCATTTT.

The V gene is TRBV19, the J gene TRBJ1-5; no reliable D call. V was shortened by 8 bases and J by 6 bases, with 11 bases between the two germline ends. The CDR3 spans 12 residues. Germline V gene data show CDR1 as LNHDA and CDR2 as SQIVND (reference sequence). CDR3 sequence reads: CASSGSGQPQHF. The CDR3 DNA sequence: TGTGCCAGTTCGGGATCGGGTCAGCCCCAGCATTTT. Variable domain in full (rest from reference TRBV19 and TRBJ1-5): DGGITQSPKYLFRKEGQNVTLSCEQNLNHDAMYWYRQDPGQGLRLIYYSQIVNDFQKGDIAEGYSVSREKKESFPLTVTSAQKNPTAFYLCASSGSGQPQHFGDGTRLSIL.

V is TRBV2 and J is TRBJ1-4; TRBD1 matches 12 bases. The germline CDR1 and CDR2 sequences are SNHLY and FYNNEI. The CDR3 is 17 residues long. V was pared by 6 bases and J by 8 bases, with 13 bases of the junction left unmatched. This CDR3 is CASRGDRGLPFAEKLFF. As DNA, the CDR3 is TGTGCCAGCAGGGGGGACAGGGGGCTCCCCTTTGCGGAAAAACTGTTTTTT.

V is TRBV7-2 and J is TRBJ2-1; D is possibly TRBD2 (5 bases). The CDR3 contains 16 residues. Germline values: CDR1 SGHTA, CDR2 FQGNSA. V was cut by 1 base and J by 6 bases, with 16 bases left in between. The CDR3 is CASSLEISGFSNEQFF. In DNA, the CDR3 is TGTGCCAGCAGCTTAGAGATTTCGGGATTCTCCAATGAGCAGTTCTTC.

This clone was found a few times. DNA of the CDR3: TGCGCCAGCAGTCACCCGAGCGAAAAACTGTTTTTT. Encoded protein: CASSHPSEKLFF. The chain joins TRBV23-1 to TRBJ1-4; D unresolved. TRBV23-1 is sorted into the ORF group, with uncertain function. V gave up 3 bases and J gave up 8 bases, with 7 bases separating them. This CDR3 is built from 12 residues.

Worth noting for this clone: One junction end does not reproduce the germline sequence, and a read error may be involved. The rearrangement uses TRBV29-1 and TRBJ2-5; tentatively, D is TRBD1 or TRBD2 (5 bases each). The germline CDR1 and CDR2 sequences are SQVTM and ANQGSEA. This CDR3 contains 11 residues. The CDR3 nucleotides are TGCAGCGTTGGCATCCGGGGCCCGCGAGACTTC. Protein sequence: CSVGIRGPRDF.

The chain joins TRBV11-2 to TRBJ2-2; D is perhaps TRBD1 or TRBD2 (6 bases each). Germline values: CDR1 SGHAT, CDR2 FQNNGV. Between the trimmed V and J ends, which lost 2 bases and 4 bases, there was a span of 14 bases. The length of the CDR3 is 16 residues. The CDR3 DNA sequence: TGTGCCAGCAGCTTATCGGGGGCTCGGAGCACCGGGGAGCTGTTTTTT. Translating it yields CASSLSGARSTGELFF.

J is TRBJ2-7 and V is TRBV29-1, with 7 bases fitting TRBD1. Per germline, CDR1 SQVTM and CDR2 ANQGSEA. Trimming removed 4 bases from V and 2 bases from J; junction bases left unmatched: 11. The CDR3 totals 15 residues. CDR3 region: CSVGGQVMGTYEQYF. In DNA, the CDR3 is TGCAGCGTTGGAGGACAGGTGATGGGAACCTACGAGCAGTACTTC.

This clone was recorded only once. The chain employs TRBV5-1 and TRBJ2-3; the match to TRBD2 covers 11 bases. Per the germline V gene, CDR1 is SGHRS and CDR2 is YFSETQ. V was clipped by 3 bases and J by 3 bases; unmatched bases: 6. This CDR3 has 16 amino acids. CDR3 DNA sequence: TGCGCCAGCAGCTCAACGGGACTAGCGGATACAGATACGCAGTATTTT. Translated, it gives CASSSTGLADTDTQYF.

The chain links TRBV27 to TRBJ1-5; unclear D gene. CDR1 is MNHEY and CDR2 is SMNVEV in the germline V gene (reference sequence). V gave up 3 bases and J gave up 0 bases, with 6 bases separating them. The CDR3 consists of 14 residues. The CDR3 sequence is CASSFLSSNQPQHF. The CDR3 DNA is TGTGCCAGCAGTTTCCTGTCTAGCAATCAGCCCCAGCATTTT.

This chain joins TRBV10-3 and TRBJ2-7; 9 bases align to TRBD1. Looked up from germline, CDR1 is ENHRY and CDR2 is SYGVKD. The junction had 1 base not matched to a gene; V was cut back by 1 base and J by 0 bases. CDR3 length equals 15 residues. As DNA, the CDR3 is TGTGCCATCAGTGAGTGGGACAGGGTCTCCTACGAGCAGTACTTC. Translation gives CAISEWDRVSYEQYF.

The chain recombines TRBV5-6 with TRBJ2-3; 8 bases match TRBD2. The CDR3 is made up of 15 amino acids. Germline loops: CDR1 SGHDT, CDR2 YYEEEE. Trimming at V came to 1 base and at J to 0 bases, leaving 1 base not matched to a gene. The chain's CDR3 is CASSLTSGSTDTQYF. In DNA form, the CDR3 reads TGTGCCAGCAGCTTGACTAGCGGTAGCACAGATACGCAGTATTTT.

The CDR3 region is CASSMAGFNTEAFF. The CDR3 DNA follows: TGTGCCAGTAGTATGGCGGGGTTTAACACTGAAGCTTTCTTT. The chain carries TRBV19 and TRBJ1-1, with D unclear. Trimming removed 3 bases from V and 2 bases from J, with 10 bases in between. CDR1 is LNHDA, CDR2 SQIVND, per germline (reference sequence). The CDR3 has 14 residues.

This chain connects TRBV14 to TRBJ1-4, with D hard to call. From germline, CDR1 is SGHDN and CDR2 FVKESK. There are 14 residues in the CDR3. V gave up 0 bases and J gave up 7 bases, with 9 bases separating them. The CDR3 DNA reads as TGTGCCAGCAGCCAAGATACTCAGAGTGAAAAACTGTTTTTT. Amino acids: CASSQDTQSEKLFF.

The chain has TRBV15 and TRBJ2-5, with D perhaps TRBD1 (5 bases). V lost 0 bases and J 1 base, leaving 9 bases between the germline ends. The germline CDR1 and CDR2 sequences are LNHNV and YYDKDF (reference sequence). The CDR3 contains 15 residues. The CDR3, as DNA: TGTGCCACCAGCAGAGATAGGGGCTTCCAAGAGACCCAGTACTTC. Amino acids: CATSRDRGFQETQYF.

The chain recombines TRBV6-5 with TRBJ1-1; 8 nucleotides agree with TRBD1. CDR1 and CDR2 (germline): MNHEY, SVGAGI. V lost 6 bases and J lost 11; bases outside the gene matches: 11. The CDR3 loop spans 13 amino acids. The CDR3 DNA reads TGTGCCAGCAGGGGGACAGGTACCCCGTCGGCTTTCTTT. Its protein is CASRGTGTPSAFF.

V gene TRBV19 combines with J gene TRBJ2-1, with D possibly matching TRBD1 (7 bases). V was trimmed by 6 bases and J by 5 bases, leaving 23 bases between them. This CDR3 spans 17 amino acids. The V gene's germline CDR1 is LNHDA and CDR2 SQIVND (reference sequence). The CDR3 DNA reads TGTGCCAGTAGGGGTGGAGGGGGCGGATTTGTGAACAATGAGCAGTTCTTC. Amino acids: CASRGGGGGFVNNEQFF. Using reference TRBV19 and TRBJ2-1 for the parts outside the CDR3, the full variable domain is DGGITQSPKYLFRKEGQNVTLSCEQNLNHDAMYWYRQDPGQGLRLIYYSQIVNDFQKGDIAEGYSVSREKKESFPLTVTSAQKNPTAFYLCASRGGGGGFVNNEQFFGPGTRLTVL.

This clone was detected a few times. The CDR3 bases are TGTGCCAGCAGCTTCCAGGGGGCCAGCTCCTACGAGCAGTACTTC. Residues: CASSFQGASSYEQYF. V is TRBV13 and J is TRBJ2-7; 8 positions match TRBD1. J was trimmed by 0 bases and V by 3 bases; bases with no gene match: 4. CDR3 length: 15 amino acids. Germline CDR1 and CDR2: PRHDT and FYEKMQ (reference sequence).

This chain's CDR3 is CASSSLAGDTEAFF. CDR3 bases: TGTGCCAGCAGTTCCCTCGCAGGCGACACTGAAGCTTTCTTT. The chain couples TRBV6-2 or TRBV6-3 to TRBJ1-1; D gene uncertain. CDR3 length: 14 residues. Germline values: CDR1 MNHEY, CDR2 SVGEGT. Trimming removed 4 bases at V and 3 bases at J, with 12 bases between.

CDR3 coding DNA: TGTGCCACCAGCAGAGATATACCCCCGGATACGCAGTATTTT. Its protein product is CATSRDIPPDTQYF. V and J are TRBV15 and TRBJ2-3; D remains ambiguous. The ends were cut back, 0 bases at V and 6 bases at J, with 10 bases in the middle. Germline V CDR1 and CDR2: LNHNV, YYDKDF (reference sequence). CDR3 length equals 14 residues.

J is TRBJ2-7 and V is TRBV3-1 (or the pseudogene TRBV3-2), with D tentatively TRBD2 (6 bases). V was trimmed by 4 bases and J by 2 bases, leaving 15 bases between them. Germline CDR1 reads LGHDT; CDR2 reads YNNKEL (reference sequence). This CDR3 has 15 residues. The DNA of the CDR3 is TGTGCCAGCAGCCGTACCGGGGACTGGACCTACGAGCAGTACTTC. It codes for CASSRTGDWTYEQYF.

About this clone itself: Other DNA variants within this sample encode the same CDR3. The chain uses TRBV27 and TRBJ1-2; D is unresolved. Germline V gene sequence: CDR1 MNHEY, CDR2 SMNVEV (reference sequence). The V end was cut by 0 bases, the J end by 4 bases, with 3 bases between. The CDR3 length is 12 residues. The CDR3 loop is CASSLSGYGYTF. The CDR3 DNA sequence: TGTGCCAGCAGTTTATCGGGCTATGGCTACACCTTC.

The chain employs TRBV14 and TRBJ1-1; D remains ambiguous. V was cut by 0 bases and J by 10 bases, with 12 bases left in between. Looked up from germline, CDR1 is SGHDN and CDR2 is FVKESK. CDR3 length equals 13 residues. CDR3 sequence: CASSQDRVALAFF. CDR3 DNA sequence: TGTGCCAGCAGCCAAGATAGGGTCGCATTAGCTTTCTTT.

The CDR3 here is CASSLGPAYGYTF. In DNA, the CDR3 is TGTGCCAGCAGTTTAGGACCAGCCTATGGCTACACCTTC. The chain carries TRBV27 and TRBJ1-2, with D unclear. The CDR3 consists of 13 residues. From germline, CDR1 is MNHEY and CDR2 SMNVEV (reference sequence). V gave up 2 bases and J gave up 4 bases, with 8 bases separating them.

The V call is TRBV29-1, the J call TRBJ1-5, with D uncertain. CDR1 and CDR2 from the germline V gene are SQVTM and ANQGSEA. V lost 3 bases and J lost 1, with 7 bases in between. CDR3 size: 13 residues. The CDR3 here is CSVEVGSNQPQHF. CDR3 sequence (DNA): TGCAGCGTTGAGGTAGGAAGCAATCAGCCCCAGCATTTT.

The chain links TRBV9 to TRBJ2-1, with D possibly TRBD2 on 6 matching bases. Germline values: CDR1 SGDLS, CDR2 YYNGEE. V lost 0 bases and J 10 bases, leaving 11 bases between the germline ends. This CDR3 is 13 amino acids long. CDR3 in amino acids: CASSVVAASEQFF. The CDR3, as DNA: TGTGCCAGCAGCGTAGTAGCGGCTTCAGAGCAGTTCTTC.

The V call is TRBV7-9, the J call TRBJ1-6; a possible D gene is TRBD1 (6 bases). Trimming pared 1 base from V and 10 bases from J, leaving 8 bases between. This CDR3 region has 13 residues. Germline CDR1 SEHNR, CDR2 FQNEAQ (reference sequence). The CDR3 spells CASSLEGGSPLHF. CDR3 bases: TGTGCCAGCAGCTTAGAGGGGGGATCACCCCTCCACTTT.

V gene TRBV9 combines with J gene TRBJ1-1; D remains ambiguous. This CDR3 has 12 amino acids. Germline assignment: CDR1 SGDLS and CDR2 YYNGEE. The V end lost 0 bases, the J end lost 8 bases, and 8 bases lay between the germline ends. The CDR3 coding sequence is TGTGCCAGCAGCGTAGGCGGGAAGGAAGCTTTCTTT. It encodes CASSVGGKEAFF. Full variable domain (outside the CDR3, taken from reference TRBV9 and TRBJ1-1): DSGVTQTPKHLITATGQRVTLRCSPRSGDLSVYWYQQSLDQGLQFLIQYYNGEERAKGNILERFSAQQFPDLHSELNLSSLELGDSALYFCASSVGGKEAFFGQGTRLTVV.

This sequence joins TRBV12-5 and TRBJ1-2; maybe TRBD1 (5 bases). This CDR3 is built from 13 residues. V was trimmed by 7 bases and J by 6 bases, leaving 15 bases between them. Per germline, CDR1 LGHNT and CDR2 FRNRAP. The CDR3 sequence is CASVGAAGDGYTF. CDR3 nucleotides: TGTGCTAGTGTCGGGGCCGCTGGAGATGGCTACACCTTC.

This clone is a singleton in its sample. The J gene is TRBJ1-5, the V gene TRBV27, with 12 bases matching TRBD1. Germline V CDR1 and CDR2: MNHEY, SMNVEV (reference sequence). With 2 bases clipped from V and 3 bases from J, the junction kept 2 bases outside the gene matches. CDR3 length equals 16 residues. The chain's CDR3 is CASSLGTGGFNQPQHF. The CDR3 DNA sequence: TGTGCCAGCAGTTTAGGGACAGGGGGCTTCAATCAGCCCCAGCATTTT.